The rows below give T cell receptor beta chains drawn from one sample of a study of monozygotic twins with inflammatory bowel disease. TCRdb re-called the 5' RACE reads and catalogs CDR3 proteins one per entry, DNA excluded. Its listing shows about 380,000 distinct CDR3 sequences. The sequenced sample consisted of blood. These receptors all stem from a human donor with ulcerative colitis or Crohn's disease, or a healthy co-twin of an affected twin (not recorded which). Each CDR3 is given with its conserved first and last residue.

J gene	V gene	CDR3 length	CDR3 protein
TRBJ2-7	TRBV7-2	14	CASSLAVELYEQYF
TRBJ2-3	TRBV3-1	12	CASSSRGNTQYF
TRBJ2-7	TRBV18	15	CASSLGQGAAYEQYF
TRBJ2-5	TRBV5-1	14	CASSLDTGAETQYF
TRBJ2-5	TRBV5-1	14	CASSHRPNQETQYF
TRBJ1-4	TRBV3-1	16	CASSQEGGGLNEKLFF
TRBJ2-7	TRBV20-1	12	CSAPGRTYEQYF
TRBJ2-1	TRBV7-8	14	CASSLVSVGGEQFF
TRBJ2-7	TRBV5-6	14	CASSLGIGFYEQYF
TRBJ1-2	TRBV7-9	13	CASSFGTNYGYTF
TRBJ2-7	TRBV12-3/TRBV12-4	17	CASSLYFRTRDTYEQYF
TRBJ2-7	TRBV11-3	15	CASSFRRGEDNEQYF
TRBJ2-7	TRBV2	13	CASSVLESYEQYF
TRBJ2-2	TRBV4-3	18	CASSQETKLAGRTGELFF
TRBJ2-7	TRBV28	15	CASSFGQVKLYEQYF
TRBJ1-4	TRBV5-1	15	CASSLEGQGQGKLFF
TRBJ2-3	TRBV12-5	13	CASVGGPTDTQYF
TRBJ2-5	TRBV7-2	17	CASSLAGPGAGGETQYF
TRBJ2-7	TRBV2	14	CASTVQGPLGEQYF
TRBJ1-5	TRBV12-3/TRBV12-4	14	CASSLQRINQPQHF
TRBJ2-2	TRBV13	17	CATRPPAGQRDTGELFF
TRBJ1-2	TRBV27	15	CASSSPDRANYGYTF
TRBJ2-7	TRBV10-3	14	CAISEPSISYEQYF
TRBJ2-3	TRBV6-5	14	CASSYQGPTDTQYF
TRBJ1-3	TRBV12-3/TRBV12-4	13	CASKQASGNTIYF
TRBJ2-3	TRBV19	19	CASSRAAPNNPWRTDTQYF
TRBJ1-4	TRBV6-5	14	CASSYIHKGEKLFF
TRBJ2-2	TRBV5-1	16	CASTLSGLAATGELFF
TRBJ1-6	TRBV20-1	14	CSAIWTGGRSPLHF
TRBJ2-1	TRBV3-1	15	CASSPPGHFYNEQFF
TRBJ1-2	TRBV27	16	CASSPSGGGVNYGYTF
TRBJ1-1	TRBV7-2	12	CAGAQSNTEAFF
TRBJ1-1	TRBV18	14	CASSPPARETEAFF
TRBJ2-7	TRBV27	14	CASSPRAANYEQYF
TRBJ2-7	TRBV11-2	15	CASSLDVVTSYEQYF
TRBJ2-2	TRBV20-1	15	CSAQPFRTNTGELFF
TRBJ1-1	TRBV7-8	16	CASSSGTNKRGTEAFF
TRBJ2-5	TRBV7-2	15	CASSLGAGFEETQYF
TRBJ1-2	TRBV7-2	17	CASSLFVEAQTNYGYTF
TRBJ2-1	TRBV27	14	CASSPGLSYTEQFF
TRBJ2-2	TRBV30	14	CACTFPPAGGELFF
TRBJ2-2	TRBV5-1	14	CASSLDRVAIELFF
TRBJ2-1	TRBV15	16	CATSRPPANLNNEQFF
TRBJ2-2	TRBV12-3/TRBV12-4	16	CASSLDSGAQTGELFF
TRBJ2-3	TRBV9	11	CASSGGVKQYF
TRBJ2-3	TRBV7-6	17	CASSLTRDRGYIDTQYF
TRBJ2-2	TRBV4-3	17	CASSQEVGHENTGELFF
TRBJ2-3	TRBV23-1	12	CASSHVTDTQYF